This T cell receptor beta chain emerged from a study of blood T cell repertoires in COVID-19. Study at large: Sites in the United States, Italy and Spain provided acute and convalescent COVID-19 samples. Nucleic acid was either cDNA or gDNA, and it came from T cells, B-cell-depleted T cells, or PBMCs.

Assay: immunoSEQ multiplex PCR; the TCRdb copy retains only in-frame clones and omits some. The sample has some 150,000 clones, 70% to 90% seen once. Seattle patients were enrolled during active infection and followed longitudinally. Trimming removed 0 bases at V and 6 bases at J, with 18 bases between. The CDR3 has 16 amino acids. Germline V lookup: CDR1 SGHNT, CDR2 YYREEE (reference sequence). V and J are TRBV5-4 and TRBJ1-2; D is unresolved. The TCR sequence derives from a woman aged 60-75 years with COVID-19, enrolled during active disease. The sequenced sample consisted of peripheral blood. DNA of the CDR3: TGTGCCAGCAGCTTGGGGCTGGGGAGGGCAGCCGATGGCTACACCTTC. Protein product: CASSLGLGRAADGYTF.